Listed here are 9 T cell receptor beta chains from one sample, sequenced in a study of cytomegalovirus exposure and HLA in healthy donors. Profiling relied on immunoSEQ multiplex PCR, and the TCRdb table lists in-frame clones only, not all of them. Of 140,000 to 150,000 clones listed, around 93% are singletons. The specimen sequenced was PBMCs. The receptor set was obtained from a young man in good health and CMV-seropositive.

The chain combines TRBV5-1 with TRBJ1-1; no definite D call. V shed 4 bases and J shed 0 bases, with 16 bases lying between them. CDR1 SGHRS and CDR2 YFSETQ come from the germline V gene. This CDR3 region has 16 residues. The CDR3 reads CASSGRELTMNTEAFF. CDR3 sequence (DNA): TGCGCCAGCAGCGGCCGGGAATTAACAATGAACACTGAAGCTTTCTTT.

The chain couples TRBV20-1 to TRBJ2-7, with 9 bases lining up with TRBD1. The CDR3 runs to 11 residues. Germline V gives CDR1 DFQATT, CDR2 SNEGSKA (reference sequence). The V gene end was trimmed by 7 bases and the J gene end by 6 bases; junction bases not matched to a gene: 4. CDR3 loop: CSGTGDREQYF. The CDR3 DNA is TGCAGTGGGACAGGGGATCGCGAGCAGTACTTC.

The V and J genes are TRBV6-4 and TRBJ2-3; D not resolved. V was trimmed by 4 bases and J by 2 bases, leaving 13 bases between them. Germline CDR1 and CDR2: MRHNA and SNTAGT. CDR3 size: 15 residues. CDR3 coding DNA: TGTGCCAGCAGTGTACGCTACGGTTACACAGATACGCAGTATTTT. Translated: CASSVRYGYTDTQYF.

This chain uses TRBV15 with TRBJ2-7; 7 bases match TRBD2. Germline CDR1 and CDR2: LNHNV and YYDKDF (reference sequence). With 4 bases clipped from V and 7 bases from J, the junction kept 10 bases outside the gene matches. The CDR3 totals 14 residues. For the CDR3, the DNA is TGTGCCACCAGCAAGATTTTGGGACTAAAAGAGCAGTACTTC. It specifies CATSKILGLKEQYF.

The rearrangement links TRBV7-9 to TRBJ2-3; D not certain. V lost 5 bases and J lost 2, with 11 bases in between. The CDR3 loop spans 14 amino acids. CDR1 is SEHNR, CDR2 FQNEAQ, per germline (reference sequence). The CDR3, as DNA: TGTGCCAGCAGCCGACGGGTAGACACAGATACGCAGTATTTT. Its protein is CASSRRVDTDTQYF.

The chain has TRBV10-3 and TRBJ2-7; D is perhaps TRBD2 (6 bases). V gave up 5 bases and J gave up 2 bases, with 22 bases separating them. The CDR3 extends over 17 amino acids. The germline V gene has CDR1 ENHRY and CDR2 SYGVKD. The CDR3 here is CAISSGLLSPATYEQYF. CDR3 nucleotides: TGTGCCATCAGTTCGGGACTCCTATCCCCCGCCACCTACGAGCAGTACTTC.

The V call is TRBV13, the J call TRBJ2-5, with D uncertain. This CDR3 has 14 amino acids. V was pared by 4 bases and J by 1 base, with 10 bases between. Germline V gives CDR1 PRHDT, CDR2 FYEKMQ (reference sequence). CDR3 residues: CASSSDRVQETQYF. The CDR3 region has the DNA TGTGCCAGCAGCTCAGATCGGGTCCAAGAGACCCAGTACTTC. The whole variable domain, remainder taken from reference TRBV13 and TRBJ2-5, is AAGVIQSPRHLIKEKRETATLKCYPIPRHDTVYWYQQGPGQDPQFLISFYEKMQSDKGSIPDRFSAQQFSDYHSELNMSSLELGDSALYFCASSSDRVQETQYFGPGTRLLVL.

CDR3 residues: CASSLGQGALTDTQYF. CDR3 DNA sequence: TGTGCCAGCAGCTTAGGGCAGGGGGCTTTAACAGATACGCAGTATTTT. The rearrangement uses TRBV13 and TRBJ2-3; TRBD1 matches 8 bases. The V and J ends lost 0 bases and 3 bases, in that order; junction bases with no gene match: 5. Germline CDR1 and CDR2: PRHDT and FYEKMQ (reference sequence). This CDR3 contains 16 residues.

The V and J genes are TRBV25-1 and TRBJ1-5, with 7 bases lining up with TRBD1. The V gene's germline CDR1 is MGHDK and CDR2 SYGVNS. The CDR3 totals 16 residues. V shed 6 bases and J 2 bases; nucleotides not matched to a gene: 10. The DNA for the CDR3 is TGTGCCAGCAGCGGCGGGACAGAGATGGGCAATCAGCCCCAGCATTTT. This codes for CASSGGTEMGNQPQHF.